This entry lists 24 T cell receptor beta chains sequenced from one sample in a study of beta chain features in type 1 diabetes. Whole-study findings and limits: Among all four CD4+ subsets, Type 1 diabetes patients had TCRB CDR3s that were moderately but significantly shorter.

The investigators reverse transcribed all of the isolated RNA, so they sequenced expressed TCRB transcripts. The repertoire was sequenced with immunoSEQ multiplex PCR; TCRdb's copy has only in-frame clones and lacks some. Of about 640,000 clones in the sample, over 10% were seen once. These TCRs are of unknown antigen specificity. Sample: naive CD4+ T cells from blood. All receptors come from a young man with type 1 diabetes.

This CDR3 reads CSVGDRTKNIQYF. DNA for the CDR3: TGCAGCGTTGGAGACAGGACCAAAAACATTCAGTACTTC. The chain links TRBV29-1 to TRBJ2-4; a possible D gene is TRBD1 (6 bases). CDR1 and CDR2 from the germline V gene are SQVTM and ANQGSEA. The germline V and J ends were trimmed by 4 bases and 2 bases, with 9 bases remaining between them. CDR3 size: 13 residues. Looking up the rest from reference TRBV29-1 and TRBJ2-4 gives the full variable domain: SAVISQKPSRDICQRGTSLTIQCQVDSQVTMMFWYRQQPGQSLTLIATANQGSEATYESGFVIDKFPISRPNLTFSTLTVSNMSPEDSSIYLCSVGDRTKNIQYFGAGTRLSVL.

This clone came up a few times. V and J are TRBV28 and TRBJ1-5; 7 nucleotides align to TRBD1. V was clipped by 5 bases and J by 7 bases; unmatched bases: 8. The germline CDR1 and CDR2 sequences are MDHEN and SYDVKM. This CDR3 is 14 amino acids long. Here the CDR3 DNA reads TGTGCCAGCAGTATTGACAGGGTAGCGCAGCCCCAGCATTTT. It specifies CASSIDRVAQPQHF.

The table lists this clone with a few counts. This chain joins TRBV7-9 and TRBJ2-6; either TRBD1 or TRBD2 may supply D (5 bases each). Trimming shortened V by 7 bases and J by 0 bases, and 19 bases separated the two germline ends. CDR3 length: 18 residues. Germline lookup yields CDR1 SEHNR and CDR2 FQNEAQ (reference sequence). This chain's CDR3 is CASTPIPGPNSGANVLTF. CDR3 DNA sequence: TGTGCCAGCACCCCGATACCGGGACCCAACTCTGGGGCCAACGTCCTGACTTTC.

This clone turned up a few times. This sequence joins TRBV6-5 and TRBJ2-1; maybe TRBD1 (5 bases). This CDR3 spans 14 amino acids. Trimming removed 8 bases from V and 1 base from J, with 12 bases in between. Germline loops: CDR1 MNHEY, CDR2 SVGAGI. The CDR3 loop reads CASQGVGSYNEQFF. CDR3 nucleotide sequence: TGTGCCAGCCAGGGCGTAGGGTCCTACAATGAGCAGTTCTTC.

V usage is TRBV7-2 and J usage is TRBJ2-3; D is uncertain. Per germline, CDR1 SGHTA and CDR2 FQGNSA. The germline V and J ends were trimmed by 5 bases and 5 bases, with 17 bases remaining between them. This CDR3 has 15 residues. CDR3 bases: TGTGCCAGCAGCGGAGATTTCCTGTCCCTAGATACGCAGTATTTT. This encodes CASSGDFLSLDTQYF.

This clone appeared once. This chain joins TRBV9 and TRBJ1-5, with TRBD1 as a possible D gene (5 bases). Germline V gives CDR1 SGDLS, CDR2 YYNGEE. The CDR3 is 16 amino acids. Trimming removed 3 bases from V and 5 bases from J, with 18 bases in between. The CDR3 DNA follows: TGTGCCAGCAGCGCGGGACCGCCTGGATCTGATCAGCCCCAGCATTTT. Its protein product is CASSAGPPGSDQPQHF.

This chain links TRBV27 with TRBJ2-3; D ambiguous. This CDR3 spans 13 amino acids. CDR1 MNHEY and CDR2 SMNVEV come from the germline V gene (reference sequence). Trimming took off 1 base at V and 8 bases at J, with 10 bases between the two ends. CDR3 amino acids: CASSLFPMRTQYF. The CDR3 DNA reads as TGTGCCAGCAGTTTATTTCCGATGCGTACGCAGTATTTT.

This clone appeared a few times. The sample has other DNA sequences that encode this CDR3 too. The V gene is TRBV5-1, the J gene TRBJ2-7; D unclear. The CDR3 loop spans 13 amino acids. The germline V gene encodes CDR1 SGHRS and CDR2 YFSETQ. V lost 0 bases and J lost 2, with 6 bases in between. Written as DNA, the CDR3 is TGCGCCAGCAGCTTGGATAGGACCTACGAGCAGTACTTC. Translating it yields CASSLDRTYEQYF.

This clone was observed a handful of times. V and J are TRBV18 and TRBJ2-2; no firm D call. This CDR3 has 16 amino acids. Trimming stripped 0 bases from V and 2 bases from J, with 10 bases between. Looked up from germline, CDR1 is KGHSH and CDR2 is LQKENI. The CDR3 here is CASSPPRRPNTGELFF. CDR3 nucleotide sequence: TGTGCCAGCTCACCACCCCGGCGACCAAACACCGGGGAGCTGTTTTTT.

The chain uses TRBV5-4 and TRBJ2-7, with 9 bases identical to TRBD1. In germline, CDR1 is SGHNT, CDR2 YYREEE (reference sequence). With 6 bases clipped from V and 5 bases from J, the junction kept 6 bases outside the gene matches. This CDR3 region has 13 residues. The DNA of the CDR3 is TGTGCCAGCACCCTACAGGGGGCGGACGAGCAGTACTTC. Its translation: CASTLQGADEQYF.

The rearrangement joins TRBV5-4 to TRBJ1-2; no reliable D call. The germline V gene has CDR1 SGHNT and CDR2 YYREEE (reference sequence). Trimming pared 1 base from V and 3 bases from J, leaving 13 bases between. The CDR3 consists of 15 residues. The CDR3 reads CASSLSTETYYGYTF. For the CDR3, the DNA is TGTGCCAGCAGCTTGAGCACAGAGACATACTATGGCTACACCTTC.

This clone occurred a few times. The rearrangement links TRBV4-1 to TRBJ2-7, with a tentative D call TRBD1 (5 bases). The CDR3 length is 19 residues. Germline V gives CDR1 MGHRA, CDR2 YSYEKL. Deletions cut 0 bases from V and 7 bases from J, with 28 bases between. CDR3 DNA sequence: TGCGCCAGCAGCCAAGACAGGTTACGTGGGCAGGGTAAGATGGGTGAGCAGTACTTC. Protein product: CASSQDRLRGQGKMGEQYF.

The chain recombines TRBV29-1 with TRBJ2-5; no reliable D call. V lost 2 bases and J 4 bases, leaving 8 bases between the germline ends. In germline, CDR1 is SQVTM, CDR2 ANQGSEA. The CDR3 is made up of 12 amino acids. Here the CDR3 reads CSVEYTGETQYF. CDR3 in DNA: TGCAGCGTTGAATATACGGGAGAGACCCAGTACTTC.

This chain joins TRBV2 and TRBJ2-1; possible D gene TRBD2, 7 bases. Deletions cut 3 bases from V and 1 base from J, with 13 bases between. This CDR3 contains 16 residues. Germline V lookup: CDR1 SNHLY, CDR2 FYNNEI. CDR3 residues: CASSDAGGPSYNEQFF. As DNA, the CDR3 is TGTGCCAGCAGTGACGCCGGGGGGCCTTCCTACAATGAGCAGTTCTTC.

The chain employs TRBV16 and TRBJ1-1; 8 bases are shared with TRBD1. After removal of 3 bases from V and 1 base from J, the junction contained 1 base not matched to a gene. The CDR3 sequence is 14 residues long. Germline lookup yields CDR1 KGHSY and CDR2 FQNENV. This CDR3 is CASSHDRGNTEAFF. The DNA for the CDR3 is TGTGCCAGCAGCCACGACAGGGGGAACACTGAAGCTTTCTTT.

This chain joins TRBV6-1 and TRBJ2-5; no definite D call. The germline V and J ends were trimmed by 6 bases and 2 bases, with 13 bases remaining between them. The CDR3 sequence is 14 residues long. In germline, CDR1 is MNHNS, CDR2 SASEGT. The CDR3 nucleotides are TGTGCCAGCAGACTGATGGGCTCTCAAGAGACCCAGTACTTC. Its translation is CASRLMGSQETQYF.

The chain uses TRBV7-2 and TRBJ1-2; possibly TRBD1 for D (5 bases). Trimming stripped 1 base from V and 1 base from J, with 13 bases between. Germline V gene lookup returns CDR1 SGHTA and CDR2 FQGNSA. The CDR3 sequence is 16 residues long. CDR3 residues: CASSLVGTGGNYGYTF. In DNA, the CDR3 is TGTGCCAGCAGCTTAGTAGGGACCGGCGGTAACTATGGCTACACCTTC.

This clone was seen a handful of times. The genes are TRBV5-8 and TRBJ1-4; D may be TRBD1 (5 bases). V was shortened by 4 bases and J by 13 bases, with 14 bases between the two germline ends. The CDR3 is 12 amino acids. The germline V gene encodes CDR1 SGHTS and CDR2 YDEGEE. Here the CDR3 DNA reads TGTGCCAGCAGCCCGACCGGTGGGGGACTGTTTTTT. It codes for CASSPTGGGLFF.

V and J are TRBV7-6 and TRBJ2-5; tentative D call: TRBD1 (5 bases). Germline lookup yields CDR1 SGHVS and CDR2 FNYEAQ. The germline V and J ends were trimmed by 5 bases and 4 bases, with 14 bases remaining between them. The length of the CDR3 is 14 residues. The CDR3 DNA reads TGTGCCAGCAGCCTCAGGGATGGATCAGAGACCCAGTACTTC. Protein sequence: CASSLRDGSETQYF.

This clone appeared a few times. The chain couples TRBV2 to TRBJ1-1; 9 nucleotides line up with TRBD1. The CDR3 has 13 residues. After removal of 7 bases from V and 5 bases from J, the junction contained 5 bases not matched to a gene. From germline, CDR1 is SNHLY and CDR2 FYNNEI. CDR3 DNA sequence: TGTGCCAGCACTGGGACAGGGATTACTGAAGCTTTCTTT. Amino acid sequence: CASTGTGITEAFF.

This chain uses TRBV28 with TRBJ1-4; TRBD1 matches 7 bases. The V gene end was trimmed by 1 base and the J gene end by 4 bases; junction bases not matched to a gene: 3. This CDR3 is 15 amino acids long. From germline, CDR1 is MDHEN and CDR2 SYDVKM. The CDR3 spells CASSLFAGGNEKLFF. The CDR3 coding sequence is TGTGCCAGCAGTTTATTTGCAGGGGGTAATGAAAAACTGTTTTTT.

This chain connects TRBV10-3 to TRBJ1-2, with 7 bases matching TRBD1. V lost 9 bases to trimming and J lost 2 bases; unmatched junction nucleotides: 9. The CDR3 extends over 14 amino acids. CDR1 and CDR2 from the germline V gene are ENHRY and SYGVKD. Written as DNA, the CDR3 is TGTGCCATAACAGGGGTCCCTGCAAACTATGGCTACACCTTC. This codes for CAITGVPANYGYTF.

This clone was seen more than once but under ten times. The CDR3 loop reads CASTYPPEQFF. As DNA, the CDR3 is TGTGCCAGCACCTATCCTCCCGAGCAGTTCTTC. The rearrangement joins TRBV6-5 to TRBJ2-1; D gene uncertain. Germline V lookup: CDR1 MNHEY, CDR2 SVGAGI. V was shortened by 7 bases and J by 10 bases, with 11 bases between the two germline ends. There are 11 residues in the CDR3.

The table lists this clone with a few counts. The rearrangement links TRBV5-1 to TRBJ2-5, with 9 bases aligning to TRBD1. The CDR3 totals 16 residues. The V and J ends lost 4 bases and 1 base, in that order; junction bases with no gene match: 8. Germline V CDR1 and CDR2: SGHRS, YFSETQ. The CDR3 reads CASSITGGALQETQYF. The CDR3 DNA reads TGCGCCAGCAGCATAACAGGGGGCGCCCTCCAAGAGACCCAGTACTTC.